This TCR beta chain appears in the sequencing data of a study of blood T cell repertoires in COVID-19. TCRdb keeps only in-frame clones here, not all; method: immunoSEQ multiplex PCR. The profile covers some 390,000 clones, with approximately 92% appearing a single time and about 1.1% taken by the ten largest. The specimen sequenced was PBMCs or T cells enriched from blood (not recorded which). This clonotype was sampled from a young man who had recovered from COVID-19.

Written as DNA, the CDR3 is TGTGCCAGCAGCCAAGGTATTGTAGCGGGAGCCGGGGAGCTGTTTTTT. Its protein product is CASSQGIVAGAGELFF. V usage is TRBV3-1 (or the pseudogene TRBV3-2) and J usage is TRBJ2-2; 9 nucleotides line up with TRBD2. Germline CDR1 and CDR2: LGHDT and YNNKEL (reference sequence). The V segment lost 1 base and the J segment 6 bases; nucleotides outside the gene matches: 6. The CDR3 consists of 16 residues.